This section outlines one T cell receptor beta chain sequence together with its context. The antigen remains unidentified. MiXCR, applied by TCRdb to the 5' RACE reads, yields one record per CDR3 protein. The table includes 450,000 or so distinct CDR3 sequences, 13% to 15% detected once. The data were obtained in a study of identical twins. Overall study results and limits: Partial confounding of zero-insertion analyses by invariant MAIT and iNKT cells was possible. Cord blood beta clonotypes present at high abundance carried fewer insertions; no such pattern appeared in memory repertoires. The study based its conclusions on cross-sectional statistical analysis and did not follow the same donors.

This CDR3 comprises 15 residues. V lost 2 bases and J lost 3; bases outside the gene matches: 4. This same sample was also part of a study on yellow fever vaccine responses in identical twins.

This TCR derives from a woman under 30 in good health. The chain joins TRBV12-3 or TRBV12-4 to TRBJ2-7; 10 bases fit TRBD2. Specimen: CD4+ T cells sorted from blood. The CDR3 DNA follows: TGTGCCAGCAGTTTATTAGGACTAGCGGACTACGAGCAGTACTTC. Translating it yields CASSLLGLADYEQYF.